These 14 T cell receptor beta chains originate from one sample sequenced in a study of radiotherapy plus CTLA-4 blockade in lung cancer. Repertoires were generated with immunoSEQ multiplex PCR, while TCRdb's copy carries only in-frame clones and drops some. The sample comprises 95,000 to 150,000 clones, 75% to 90% of which are singletons, and roughly 7% rests with the top ten. Sample: peripheral blood, taken from a patient treated with radiotherapy plus ipilimumab. The origin of the receptors is a human donor with non-small cell lung cancer that progressed on radiotherapy plus ipilimumab.

J is TRBJ2-1 and V is TRBV13; D is possibly TRBD2 (6 bases). Looked up from germline, CDR1 is PRHDT and CDR2 is FYEKMQ (reference sequence). Between the trimmed V and J ends, which lost 1 base and 6 bases, there was a span of 10 bases. This CDR3 spans 14 amino acids. The CDR3 region is CASSLVGSGNEQFF. The CDR3, as DNA: TGTGCCAGCAGCTTAGTCGGGAGTGGCAATGAGCAGTTCTTC.

The chain employs TRBV6-1 and TRBJ2-3; maybe TRBD1 (5 bases). V was shortened by 0 bases and J by 2 bases, with 15 bases between the two germline ends. CDR1 and CDR2 from the germline V gene are MNHNS and SASEGT. The CDR3 extends over 17 amino acids. The CDR3 here is CASSEALAGRPTDTQYF. CDR3 bases: TGTGCCAGCAGTGAAGCGCTTGCAGGGCGACCCACAGATACGCAGTATTTT.

This chain links TRBV5-1 with TRBJ2-1, with 9 nucleotides matching TRBD2. The length of the CDR3 is 15 residues. Germline CDR1 SGHRS, CDR2 YFSETQ. The J segment lost 4 bases and the V segment lost 2 bases, leaving 4 bases of the junction unmatched. The CDR3 region has the DNA TGCGCCAGCAGCTTTGCTAGCGGGATTTACAATGAGCAGTTCTTC. This codes for CASSFASGIYNEQFF.

The rearrangement links TRBV19 to TRBJ2-4, with D perhaps TRBD2 (5 bases). V lost 3 bases and J 8 bases, leaving 11 bases between the germline ends. This CDR3 contains 13 residues. CDR1 and CDR2 from the germline V gene are LNHDA and SQIVND (reference sequence). CDR3 DNA sequence: TGTGCCAGTAGTATGTGGCAGAGGGACATTCAGTACTTC. It specifies CASSMWQRDIQYF.

The chain recombines TRBV15 with TRBJ1-1, with D tentatively TRBD1 (5 bases). The V gene's germline CDR1 is LNHNV and CDR2 YYDKDF (reference sequence). V gave up 5 bases and J gave up 7 bases, with 14 bases separating them. The CDR3 spans 13 residues. The CDR3 DNA reads as TGTGCCACCAGCGAGGGAGGGGCAGATGAAGCTTTCTTT. Translated: CATSEGGADEAFF. The variable domain in full, completed from reference TRBV15 and TRBJ1-1, reads DAMVIQNPRYQVTQFGKPVTLSCSQTLNHNVMYWYQQKSSQAPKLLFHYYDKDFNNEADTPDNFQSRRPNTSFCFLDIRSPGLGDTAMYLCATSEGGADEAFFGQGTRLTVV.

The J gene is TRBJ2-1, the V gene TRBV25-1; D is possibly TRBD2 (5 bases). The CDR3 is made up of 16 amino acids. Germline CDR1 and CDR2: MGHDK and SYGVNS. V dropped 7 bases and J dropped 0 bases, with 16 bases sitting between them. The CDR3: CASTHPGIDSYNEQFF. CDR3 coding DNA: TGTGCCAGCACCCATCCCGGGATCGACTCCTACAATGAGCAGTTCTTC. Based on the CDR3 plus reference TRBV25-1 and TRBJ2-1, the full variable domain is EADIYQTPRYLVIGTGKKITLECSQTMGHDKMYWYQQDPGMELHLIHYSYGVNSTEKGDLSSESTVSRIRTEHFPLTLESARPSHTSQYLCASTHPGIDSYNEQFFGPGTRLTVL.

The chain carries TRBV5-4 and TRBJ2-6; D perhaps matches TRBD2 (6 bases). V was clipped by 4 bases and J by 0 bases, with 11 bases between them. Per germline, CDR1 SGHNT and CDR2 YYREEE (reference sequence). CDR3 length equals 16 residues. The CDR3 reads CASSPGGNSGANVLTF. CDR3 in DNA: TGTGCCAGCAGCCCCGGAGGGAACTCTGGGGCCAACGTCCTGACTTTC. Supplemented by reference TRBV5-4 and TRBJ2-6, the full variable domain reads ETGVTQSPTHLIKTRGQQVTLRCSSQSGHNTVSWYQQALGQGPQFIFQYYREEENGRGNFPPRFSGLQFPNYSSELNVNALELDDSALYLCASSPGGNSGANVLTFGAGSRLTVL.

V gene TRBV27 combines with J gene TRBJ1-2; no clear D gene. The CDR3 consists of 13 residues. CDR1 MNHEY and CDR2 SMNVEV come from the germline V gene (reference sequence). The germline V and J ends were trimmed by 8 bases and 4 bases, with 14 bases remaining between them. CDR3 in amino acids: CASGGPPSYGYTF. In DNA, the CDR3 is TGTGCCAGCGGTGGACCGCCCAGCTATGGCTACACCTTC.

The V call is TRBV2, the J call TRBJ1-2; 7 nucleotides align to TRBD1. V dropped 7 bases and J dropped 1; count of bases not matched to a gene: 3. CDR3 length equals 13 residues. Germline V CDR1 and CDR2: SNHLY, FYNNEI. The CDR3 here is CASKGQLNYGYTF. CDR3 DNA: TGTGCCAGCAAGGGACAGCTTAACTATGGCTACACCTTC.

This clone was counted a single time. The chain joins TRBV11-2 to TRBJ2-7, with 9 nucleotides matching TRBD2. CDR3 size: 15 residues. CDR1 and CDR2 (germline): SGHAT, FQNNGV. V lost 5 bases to trimming and J lost 1 base; unmatched junction nucleotides: 6. The CDR3 coding sequence is TGTGCCAGCAGCCCCGGGACTAGCAGATCCTACGAGCAGTACTTC. Protein sequence: CASSPGTSRSYEQYF. The full variable domain, rest sourced from reference TRBV11-2 and TRBJ2-7, is EAGVAQSPRYKIIEKRQSVAFWCNPISGHATLYWYQQILGQGPKLLIQFQNNGVVDDSQLPKDRFSAERLKGVDSTLKIQPAKLEDSAVYLCASSPGTSRSYEQYFGPGTRLTVT.

The gene calls are TRBV4-2 and TRBJ2-7; either TRBD1 or TRBD2 may supply D (5 bases each). CDR1 is LGHNA, CDR2 YNFKEQ, per germline. V was pared by 4 bases and J by 6 bases, with 10 bases between. The CDR3 totals 12 residues. For the CDR3, the DNA is TGTGCCAGCAGCCGGCGAGGGGTCGAGCAGTACTTC. Protein: CASSRRGVEQYF.

The chain carries TRBV2 and TRBJ1-1; TRBD1 matches 8 bases. The CDR3 loop spans 14 amino acids. After removal of 4 bases from V and 4 bases from J, the junction contained 5 bases not matched to a gene. The germline V gene encodes CDR1 SNHLY and CDR2 FYNNEI. The CDR3 coding sequence is TGTGCCAGCAGTGGGACAGGGTGGGCCACTGAAGCTTTCTTT. Protein sequence: CASSGTGWATEAFF.

V usage is TRBV25-1 and J usage is TRBJ1-5, with 7 bases that match TRBD1. V gave up 6 bases and J gave up 5 bases; unmatched junction bases: 7. This CDR3 region has 14 residues. Per the germline V gene, CDR1 is MGHDK and CDR2 is SYGVNS. In nucleotides, the CDR3 is TGTGCCAGCAGCGTGACAGGGTTCGATCAGCCCCAGCATTTT. It translates to CASSVTGFDQPQHF. Looking up the rest from reference TRBV25-1 and TRBJ1-5 gives the full variable domain: EADIYQTPRYLVIGTGKKITLECSQTMGHDKMYWYQQDPGMELHLIHYSYGVNSTEKGDLSSESTVSRIRTEHFPLTLESARPSHTSQYLCASSVTGFDQPQHFGDGTRLSIL.

In regard to this clone: Its ends do not fully match the called genes, so a read error is possible. This chain links TRBV7-7 with TRBJ2-5, with D unclear. The germline V gene encodes CDR1 SSHAT and CDR2 FNYEAQ (reference sequence). The CDR3 is made up of 13 amino acids. CDR3 region: CASSLIRAETQYF. The CDR3 DNA follows: TGTGCTAGCAGCTTAATCCGGGCGGAGACCCAGTACTTC.